The TCR beta chain under discussion was sequenced for a study of T cell changes during pregnancy in multiple sclerosis. Sequencing was performed with immunoSEQ multiplex PCR; in TCRdb, only in-frame clones are kept and a portion is missing. The data contain some 87,000 clones, 90% to 95% of them seen just once; the ten biggest clones take up roughly 1.2%. Germline V gene sequence: CDR1 SEHNR, CDR2 FQNEAQ (reference sequence). With 4 bases removed from V and 3 bases from J, the gap between germline ends came to 13 bases. The CDR3 runs to 14 residues. The source was peripheral blood, collected in the second trimester of pregnancy. This rearrangement joins TRBV7-9 to TRBJ2-7, with D hard to call. This TCR came from a female donor with multiple sclerosis, enrolled in a pregnancy study. The chain's CDR3 is CASSSLTASYEQYF. The CDR3 DNA follows: TGTGCCAGCAGCTCCTTAACAGCAAGCTACGAGCAGTACTTC.